The source of this T cell receptor beta chain is a study of blood T cell repertoires in COVID-19. Study background: Some COVID-19 samples were acute and others convalescent; all came from the United States, Italy and Spain. From T cells, B-cell-depleted T cells, or PBMCs came the material, which was cDNA or gDNA.

Per the study methods: From reference gene primer amplification, estimates of nucleated cell counts were derived. Profiled with immunoSEQ multiplex PCR; TCRdb holds only in-frame clones, not every one. V and J calls and clone size come straight from that table; D and trimming were deduced from the DNA. The data show a few hundred thousand clones, around 80% seen once. With 7 bases removed from V and 3 bases from J, the gap between germline ends came to 13 bases. The CDR3 sequence is 14 residues long. Per the germline V gene, CDR1 is LNHDA and CDR2 is SQIVND (reference sequence). The sample consisted of peripheral blood. The chain carries TRBV19 and TRBJ2-1; TRBD2 might be the D (6 bases). The sequence was collected from a woman aged 35 to 49 who had recovered from COVID-19. CDR3 in amino acids: CASNRGTDYNEQFF. The CDR3 region has the DNA TGTGCCAGTAATCGGGGGACCGACTACAATGAGCAGTTCTTC.